This TCR beta chain originates from a study of beta chain features in type 1 diabetes. Looking at the study overall: In age, gender and cell yields, patients were similar to healthy donors. Examined across all samples were about 99,000,000 sorted cells.

The germline V gene has CDR1 SGHAT and CDR2 FQNNGV. The CDR3 is 18 residues long. The V gene end was trimmed by 0 bases and the J gene end by 6 bases; junction bases not matched to a gene: 12. This clone appeared a few times. Its antigen remains unknown. TCRB transcripts that were expressed got sequenced, as all of the isolated RNA had been reverse transcribed. The assay was immunoSEQ multiplex PCR, and TCRdb's table has in-frame clones only and misses some. The table shows about 160,000 clones, with less than 9.5% occurring only once. The study, taken as a whole, reports: Shorter TCRB CDR3s, moderately but significantly so, were found in Type 1 diabetes patients in all four CD4+ subsets. TCRB rearrangement may or may not be influenced by HLA type; here this remained unresolved. VDJ junctions sequenced from type 1 diabetes patients showed fewer insertions and more deletions.

Sequencing was performed on central memory CD4+ T cells from blood. This chain uses TRBV11-2 with TRBJ2-1, with 9 bases lining up with TRBD2. The clonotype comes from a middle-aged woman with type 1 diabetes. CDR3: CASSLDRGWRGGINEQFF. CDR3 nucleotides: TGTGCCAGCAGCTTAGATCGAGGTTGGCGGGGGGGCATCAATGAGCAGTTCTTC.